This TCR beta chain appears in the sequencing data of a study of cytomegalovirus exposure and HLA in healthy donors. This clone was seen only once. Germline trimming cut 1 base from V and 4 bases from J; bases unmatched to any gene: 4. The CDR3 spans 15 residues. Germline V gene sequence: CDR1 LNHNV, CDR2 YYDKDF (reference sequence). With 60 Vbeta and 13 Jbeta primers, the PCR was carried out. TCRdb keeps only in-frame clones here, not all; method: immunoSEQ multiplex PCR. There are roughly 200,000 clones in the sample; about 80% occur only once, and 3% to 4.5% lies in the top ten. Sequenced material: PBMCs. The chain has TRBV15 and TRBJ1-5, with TRBD1 identical over 7 bases. The sequence was collected from a woman aged 60 to 75 in good health and CMV-seropositive. The CDR3 spells CATSRVGGGNQPQHF. CDR3 sequence (DNA): TGTGCCACCAGCAGAGTAGGGGGCGGAAATCAGCCCCAGCATTTT.